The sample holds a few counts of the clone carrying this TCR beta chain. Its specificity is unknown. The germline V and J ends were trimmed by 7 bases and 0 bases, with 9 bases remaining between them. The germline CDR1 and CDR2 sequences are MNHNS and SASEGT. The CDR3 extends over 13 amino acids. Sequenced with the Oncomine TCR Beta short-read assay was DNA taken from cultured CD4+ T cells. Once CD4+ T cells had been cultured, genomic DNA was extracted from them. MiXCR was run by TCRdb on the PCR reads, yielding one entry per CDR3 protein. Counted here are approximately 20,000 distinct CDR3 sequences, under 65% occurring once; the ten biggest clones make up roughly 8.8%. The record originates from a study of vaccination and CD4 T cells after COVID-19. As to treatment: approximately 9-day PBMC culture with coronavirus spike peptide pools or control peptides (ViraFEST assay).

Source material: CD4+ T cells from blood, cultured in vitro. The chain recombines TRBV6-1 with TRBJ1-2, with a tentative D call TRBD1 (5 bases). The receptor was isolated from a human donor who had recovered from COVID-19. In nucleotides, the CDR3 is TGTGCCAGCACCTACAGGTCTAACTATGGCTACACCTTC. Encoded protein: CASTYRSNYGYTF.